What follows are 8 T cell receptor beta chains derived from one specimen sequenced in a study of OX40 agonist ivuxolimab in advanced cancers. Libraries were built with the immunoSEQ multiplex PCR assay. Here the immuneACCESS table is served through TCRdb, limited to in-frame sequences with V and J called. Missing clones are a known gap in these copies; in checked studies unresolved V genes cover under half, and the rest lacks a known reason. The sample records around 61,000 clones, approximately 80% of which are singletons. The leading ten clones occupy roughly 5.1% of the sample. Sequenced here: CD4+ or CD8+ T cells sorted from blood, sampled in a trial of the OX40 agonist ivuxolimab. These receptors all stem from an adult with an advanced solid tumor such as melanoma, head and neck, liver or kidney cancer.

This clone was detected only a few times. The V gene is TRBV7-3, the J gene TRBJ2-3; 10 positions agree with TRBD1. Per germline, CDR1 SGHTA and CDR2 FQGTGA. This CDR3 contains 14 residues. J lost 4 bases, V lost 4 bases, and 2 bases had no gene match. DNA of the CDR3: TGTGCCAGCAGCTCCGGACAGGGGGCAGATACGCAGTATTTT. Translated, it gives CASSSGQGADTQYF.

The chain employs TRBV6-1 and TRBJ1-3; a possible D gene is TRBD1 (5 bases). The CDR3 is 13 residues long. V lost 10 bases, J lost 0 bases, and 10 bases lay in between. Germline V lookup: CDR1 MNHNS, CDR2 SASEGT. CDR3: CATSGGSGNTIYF. CDR3 coding DNA: TGTGCCACCTCTGGGGGCTCTGGAAACACCATATATTTT.

The V and J genes are TRBV7-3 and TRBJ2-2; D is uncertain. Per the germline V gene, CDR1 is SGHTA and CDR2 is FQGTGA. V lost 4 bases, J lost 7 bases, and 7 bases lay in between. This CDR3 is 12 amino acids long. The CDR3 sequence is CASSSSRGELFF. The CDR3, as DNA: TGTGCCAGCAGCTCAAGCCGCGGGGAGCTGTTTTTT.

The J gene is TRBJ1-5, the V gene TRBV7-8; tentative D call: TRBD1 (5 bases). The V gene's germline CDR1 is SGHVS and CDR2 FQNEAQ. The CDR3 loop spans 16 amino acids. Trimming took off 2 bases at V and 0 bases at J, with 11 bases between the two ends. The CDR3 nucleotides are TGTGCCAGCAGCTTACTGGGGACCCATAGCAATCAGCCCCAGCATTTT. Translating it yields CASSLLGTHSNQPQHF.

The J gene is TRBJ2-1, the V gene TRBV27; 9 bases are a match to TRBD2. The germline CDR1 and CDR2 sequences are MNHEY and SMNVEV (reference sequence). The CDR3 totals 16 residues. Unmatched junction bases numbered 5, after V lost 3 bases and J lost 2 bases. The CDR3 nucleotides read TGTGCCAGCAGTTTTAGCGGGAGCCCTACCTACAATGAGCAGTTCTTC. Amino acid sequence: CASSFSGSPTYNEQFF.

V gene TRBV9 combines with J gene TRBJ1-2; 7 bases fit TRBD1. V trimming: 7 bases; J trimming: 5 bases; junction bases outside the gene matches: 5. The CDR3 is made up of 12 amino acids. CDR1 and CDR2 (germline): SGDLS, YYNGEE. The CDR3 sequence: CASGRDSYGYTF. The CDR3 bases are TGTGCCAGCGGCCGGGACAGTTATGGCTACACCTTC.

The gene calls are TRBV30 and TRBJ2-2; D could derive from TRBD1 or TRBD2 (5 bases each). Germline V gene data show CDR1 as GTSNPN and CDR2 as SVGIG (reference sequence). The CDR3 sequence is 13 residues long. Trimming cost V 4 bases and J 2 bases, with 8 bases left between them. The CDR3 region is CAWMGVNTGELFF. CDR3 sequence (DNA): TGTGCCTGGATGGGGGTAAACACCGGGGAGCTGTTTTTT.

This sequence joins TRBV6-5 and TRBJ1-6; possible D gene TRBD1, 6 bases. The V gene's germline CDR1 is MNHEY and CDR2 SVGAGI. CDR3 size: 16 residues. Trimming shortened V by 0 bases and J by 9 bases, and 15 bases separated the two germline ends. CDR3 region: CASSYSLQGMSSPLHF. The DNA of the CDR3 is TGTGCCAGCAGTTACTCGTTGCAGGGGATGAGTTCACCCCTCCACTTT.